The T cell receptor (beta chain) under discussion was sequenced for a study of blood T cell repertoires in COVID-19 (dated by TCRdb to 2019 to 2021). At the level of the whole study: The collaborator samples originated in the United States, Italy and Spain and spanned the acute and convalescent phases of COVID-19. The samples were drawn from the first 160 participants of the ongoing ImmuneRACE study and from 1,200 or so subjects provided by 6 global collaborators. A de-identified subject ID, COVID-19 status, age in years and sex were almost always included in the sample metadata. The prospective study material was composed of cDNA or gDNA derived from T cells, B-cell-depleted T cells, or PBMCs. Where HLA class I and class II types were available, the types were taken from metadata supplied by the sample provider, not from assay-based typing. Deeply sampled blood TCRbeta repertoires from subjects exposed to, actively infected with, or recovered from COVID-19 were included in the dataset. The repertoires were released in a freely available public database intended as a resource for research on the immune response to SARS-CoV-2. Study-level results and caveats: The amount of clinical and demographic metadata varied by source and participant and was provided uncurated.

Participants in the prospective study were aged about 18 to 100 years, lived in 20 to 30 United States geographic areas, and enrolled through a virtual design. Cohort assignment in the prospective study relied on participant-reported clinical history from a screening survey and a study questionnaire. For ImmuneRACE Cohort 3, a participant was defined as recovered based on two consecutive negative NP/OP PCR tests, clearance by a healthcare professional, or resolution of symptoms. In the prospective study, mobile phlebotomists collected whole blood, serum and a nasopharyngeal or oropharyngeal swab from each participant. Over a 2-month period, participants in the prospective study had the option of providing additional blood draws and questionnaires. Before DNA extraction, blood samples from the prospective study were shipped at room temperature or frozen. Trimming takes 6 bases off V and 13 bases off J; junction bases not matched to a gene: 12. Its CDR3 holds 12 amino acids, cysteine through phenylalanine. The read is trimmed to its CDR3 DNA, 36 bases read in frame from base 1. CDR1 and CDR2 (MNHEY, SVGAGI) derive from the germline V gene.

TCRbeta CDR3 regions were amplified from genomic DNA using the immunoSEQ Assay, a bias-controlled multiplex PCR. For the original study's pipeline: Within the assay, amplification of reference gene primers was used to estimate how many nucleated cells each sample contained. To quantify the absolute abundance of each unique TCRbeta CDR3 rearrangement, sequence reads were collapsed and filtered. For each sample, productive Simpson clonality was calculated by taking the square root of Simpson's diversity index across productive rearrangements. Imported from immuneACCESS, the table was reduced by TCRdb to in-frame sequences with V and J called. These copies leave out some clones; in studies compared against another copy, an unresolved V gene accounts for under half, and the cause of the remainder is not known. V and J calls plus clone size are reproduced from that table; the DNA served to infer D and trimming. Present in this sample are about 330,000 clones, 80% to 95% of which were seen just once. Approximately 18% of the sample rests with the top ten.

Note on this clone: Its antigen is currently not known. Base qualities are not recorded, but no much larger clone differs from it by a single base.

This receptor was taken from a woman between 25 and 40 years old who had recovered from COVID-19. Recombination connected TRBV6-5 to TRBJ2-7, and 7 bases in between align with TRBD2. The sequenced material came from PBMCs or T cells enriched from blood (not recorded which). At the DNA level, the sequence is TGTGCCAGCAGCCCATCCGGGACTAAACTTTACTTC. Protein translation: CASSPSGTKLYF.